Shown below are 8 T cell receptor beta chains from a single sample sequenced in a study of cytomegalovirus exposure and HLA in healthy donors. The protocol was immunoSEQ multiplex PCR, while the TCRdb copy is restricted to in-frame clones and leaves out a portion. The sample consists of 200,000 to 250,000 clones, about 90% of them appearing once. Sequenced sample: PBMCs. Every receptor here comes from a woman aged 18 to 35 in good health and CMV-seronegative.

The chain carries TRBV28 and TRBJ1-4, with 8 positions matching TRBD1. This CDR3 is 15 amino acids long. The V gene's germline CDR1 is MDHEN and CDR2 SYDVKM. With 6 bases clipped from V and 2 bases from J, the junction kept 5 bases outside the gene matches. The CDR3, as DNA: TGTGCCAGCAGGGACAGGGAGGGGACTAATGAAAAACTGTTTTTT. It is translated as CASRDREGTNEKLFF.

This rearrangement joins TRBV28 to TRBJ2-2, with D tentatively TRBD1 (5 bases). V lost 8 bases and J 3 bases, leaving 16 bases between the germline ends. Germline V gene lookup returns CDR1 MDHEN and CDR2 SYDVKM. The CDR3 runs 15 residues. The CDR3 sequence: CASRSLGQDTGELFF. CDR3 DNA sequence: TGTGCCAGCCGCTCTTTGGGGCAGGACACCGGGGAGCTGTTTTTT.

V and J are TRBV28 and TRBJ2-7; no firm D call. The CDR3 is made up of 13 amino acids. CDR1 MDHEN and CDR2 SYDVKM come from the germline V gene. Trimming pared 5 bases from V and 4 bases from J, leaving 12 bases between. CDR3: CASSPIWRYEQYF. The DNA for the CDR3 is TGTGCCAGCAGTCCTATCTGGCGGTACGAGCAGTACTTC.

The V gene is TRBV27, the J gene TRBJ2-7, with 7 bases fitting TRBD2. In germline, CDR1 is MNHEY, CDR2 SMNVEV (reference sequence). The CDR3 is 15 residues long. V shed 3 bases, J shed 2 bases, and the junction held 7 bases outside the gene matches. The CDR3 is CASSFSWEGAYEQYF. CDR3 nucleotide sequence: TGTGCCAGCAGTTTCTCCTGGGAGGGCGCCTACGAGCAGTACTTC.

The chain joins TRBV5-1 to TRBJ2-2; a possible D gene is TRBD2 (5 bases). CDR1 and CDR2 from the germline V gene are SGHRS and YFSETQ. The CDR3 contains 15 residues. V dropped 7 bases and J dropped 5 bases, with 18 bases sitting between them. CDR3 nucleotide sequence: TGCGCCAGCCGGGAAACGACGCCTACTACCGGGGAGCTGTTTTTT. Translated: CASRETTPTTGELFF.

CDR3 DNA sequence: TGTGCCAGCAGTTTGGCCGGACAGATCAATGAAAAACTGTTTTTT. Its translation: CASSLAGQINEKLFF. J is TRBJ1-4 and V is TRBV27, with a weak D call TRBD1 (6 bases). Germline V gene sequence: CDR1 MNHEY, CDR2 SMNVEV (reference sequence). V lost 3 bases, J lost 5 bases, and 13 bases lay in between. This CDR3 comprises 15 residues.

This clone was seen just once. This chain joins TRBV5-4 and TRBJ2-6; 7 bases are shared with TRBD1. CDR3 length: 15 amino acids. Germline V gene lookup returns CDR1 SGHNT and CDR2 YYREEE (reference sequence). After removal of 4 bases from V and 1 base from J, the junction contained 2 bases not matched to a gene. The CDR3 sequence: CASSETGSGANVLTF. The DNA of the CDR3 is TGTGCCAGCAGCGAGACAGGGTCTGGGGCCAACGTCCTGACTTTC.

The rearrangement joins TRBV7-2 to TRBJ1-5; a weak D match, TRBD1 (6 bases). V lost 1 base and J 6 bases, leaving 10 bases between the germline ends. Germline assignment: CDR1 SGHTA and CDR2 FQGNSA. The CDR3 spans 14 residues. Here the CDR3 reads CASSLDREFQPQHF. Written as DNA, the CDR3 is TGTGCCAGCAGCTTAGACAGGGAATTTCAGCCCCAGCATTTT.